Shown below are 31 T cell receptor beta chains from a single sample sequenced in a study of OX40 agonist ivuxolimab in advanced cancers. The method was immunoSEQ multiplex PCR; TCRdb's version includes in-frame clones alone and lacks a portion of them. The sample has 62,000 or so clones, 91% seen once; the top ten hold 5.2%. Sequencing was performed on CD4+ or CD8+ T cells sorted from blood, taken in a trial of the OX40 agonist ivuxolimab. The receptors derive from an adult with an advanced solid tumor such as melanoma, head and neck, liver or kidney cancer.

V gene TRBV5-1 combines with J gene TRBJ2-3; maybe TRBD2 (5 bases). Trimming took off 3 bases at V and 7 bases at J, with 9 bases between the two ends. The CDR3 contains 12 residues. Germline V lookup: CDR1 SGHRS, CDR2 YFSETQ. In DNA form, the CDR3 reads TGCGCCAGCAGCTCGGGGAGTCATACGCAGTATTTT. Translated, it gives CASSSGSHTQYF.

The count of this clone is one. This chain links TRBV6-1 with TRBJ1-2, with D hard to call. The CDR3 has 14 residues. Trimming removed 6 bases from V and 0 bases from J, with 11 bases in between. Germline V gives CDR1 MNHNS, CDR2 SASEGT. The CDR3 coding sequence is TGTGCCAGCAGCCCCGTGCAGACTAACTATGGCTACACCTTC. It specifies CASSPVQTNYGYTF.

The CDR3 region has the DNA TGTGCCAGCAGCTTAGTCGGGAGAGTGGGCTCCTACAATGAGCAGTTCTTC. This gives the protein CASSLVGRVGSYNEQFF. The V call is TRBV7-3, the J call TRBJ2-1; D is perhaps TRBD2 (6 bases). CDR1 is SGHTA and CDR2 is FQGTGA in the germline V gene. The CDR3 runs to 17 residues. V was pared by 2 bases and J by 0 bases, with 14 bases between.

In its sample, this clone was seen once. The chain has TRBV21-1 and TRBJ1-5. TRBV21-1 is a documented pseudogene. This CDR3 has 14 amino acids. The CDR3 sequence is CARPDRDYNQPQHF. The DNA of the CDR3 is TGTGCCAGACCTGACAGGGACTACAATCAGCCCCAGCATTTT.

This rearrangement joins TRBV19 to TRBJ1-6, with D possibly matching TRBD1 (5 bases). This CDR3 region has 16 residues. In germline, CDR1 is LNHDA, CDR2 SQIVND (reference sequence). V was trimmed by 4 bases and J by 7 bases, leaving 17 bases between them. The CDR3 region is CASSRTGPPGNSPLHF. Here the CDR3 DNA reads TGTGCCAGTAGTAGAACGGGACCCCCCGGGAATTCACCCCTCCACTTT.

The chain uses TRBV5-1 and TRBJ2-6; no clear D gene. In germline, CDR1 is SGHRS, CDR2 YFSETQ. The CDR3 has 15 amino acids. V lost 2 bases, J lost 0 bases, and 6 bases lay in between. The CDR3 nucleotides are TGCGCCAGCAGCTTCGGAACCTCTGGGGCCAACGTCCTGACTTTC. This encodes CASSFGTSGANVLTF.

The chain recombines TRBV28 with TRBJ2-7; 8 bases align to TRBD2. Germline V gene lookup returns CDR1 MDHEN and CDR2 SYDVKM. J was trimmed by 2 bases and V by 5 bases; bases with no gene match: 8. The CDR3 runs 15 residues. The CDR3 loop reads CASSPGTRFPYEQYF. The CDR3 bases are TGTGCCAGCAGTCCCGGGACTAGATTCCCCTACGAGCAGTACTTC.

This chain joins TRBV7-9 and TRBJ2-1, with TRBD1 identical over 10 bases. Germline CDR1 reads SEHNR; CDR2 reads FQNEAQ (reference sequence). There are 17 residues in the CDR3. The junction had 13 bases not matched to a gene; V was cut back by 5 bases and J by 6 bases. As DNA, the CDR3 is TGTGCCAGCAGCCCCCCCATGGGGACAGGGGTCTCCAATGAGCAGTTCTTC. This sequence encodes CASSPPMGTGVSNEQFF.

This clone has just a few counts. DNA for the CDR3: TGTGCCAGCTCACCTCTAAACCCGGGACAGATGAACACTGAAGCTTTCTTT. This encodes CASSPLNPGQMNTEAFF. The V and J genes are TRBV18 and TRBJ1-1; 7 bases match TRBD1. J was trimmed by 0 bases and V by 3 bases; bases with no gene match: 10. Germline V gene sequence: CDR1 KGHSH, CDR2 LQKENI. This CDR3 has 17 amino acids.

This chain connects TRBV28 to TRBJ1-2, with 11 nucleotides matching TRBD1. CDR1 and CDR2 from the germline V gene are MDHEN and SYDVKM. After removal of 3 bases from V and 1 base from J, the junction contained 7 bases not matched to a gene. CDR3 length: 17 residues. CDR3 DNA sequence: TGTGCCAGCAGTTTGGGGGGACAGGGGGACCTTAACTATGGCTACACCTTC. Protein: CASSLGGQGDLNYGYTF.

V usage is TRBV6-1 and J usage is TRBJ1-5; 8 bases agree with TRBD1. The length of the CDR3 is 13 residues. From germline, CDR1 is MNHNS and CDR2 SASEGT. Trimming cost V 8 bases and J 4 bases; bases outside gene matches: 4. CDR3 region: CASRDRGNQPQHF. The CDR3 bases are TGTGCCAGCCGAGACAGGGGTAATCAGCCCCAGCATTTT.

The genes are TRBV2 and TRBJ2-1; TRBD2 might be the D (7 bases). Trimming cost V 6 bases and J 2 bases, with 14 bases left between them. This CDR3 is 15 amino acids long. Germline CDR1 reads SNHLY; CDR2 reads FYNNEI. The CDR3 coding sequence is TGTGCCAGCAGCGCGGTGGGGGGGCCCTACAATGAGCAGTTCTTC. This sequence encodes CASSAVGGPYNEQFF.

V gene TRBV21-1 combines with J gene TRBJ2-1; TRBD2 reflects the table's D call only, with no check against the DNA. TRBV21-1 is given as a pseudogene. This CDR3 has 17 amino acids. The DNA for the CDR3 is TGTGCCAGCAGCAAAGGGCTAGCGGCAACTCTTTACAATGAGCAGTTCTTC. Its translation: CASSKGLAATLYNEQFF.

On this clone itself: At one boundary the junction diverges from the germline segment, which might be a read error. The chain is built from TRBV7-7 and TRBJ2-3, with 8 bases lining up with TRBD2. The CDR3 runs 15 residues. The germline V gene encodes CDR1 SSHAT and CDR2 FNYEAQ (reference sequence). CDR3 residues: CASSPGGVGADTQYF. CDR3 bases: TGTGCTAGCAGCCCGGGAGGGGTCGGGGCAGATACGCAGTATTTT.

V gene TRBV6-6 combines with J gene TRBJ1-1; 10 positions agree with TRBD1. The V gene's germline CDR1 is MNHNY and CDR2 SVGAGI (reference sequence). V lost 4 bases, J lost 0 bases, and 2 bases stayed unmatched. CDR3 length: 15 amino acids. The CDR3 DNA is TGTGCCAGCAGTTGGGACAGGGGCATGAACACTGAAGCTTTCTTT. Protein product: CASSWDRGMNTEAFF.

The chain combines TRBV19 with TRBJ1-1, with 9 positions matching TRBD1. The length of the CDR3 is 14 residues. V shed 6 bases, J shed 4 bases, and the junction held 6 bases outside the gene matches. CDR1 is LNHDA, CDR2 SQIVND, per germline (reference sequence). CDR3 bases: TGTGCCAGTAGACTAGAGACAGGGGGCACTGAAGCTTTCTTT. Protein product: CASRLETGGTEAFF.

V usage is TRBV30 and J usage is TRBJ2-1; the match to TRBD2 covers 7 bases. The germline V gene encodes CDR1 GTSNPN and CDR2 SVGIG (reference sequence). The CDR3 runs 12 residues. With 2 bases clipped from V and 13 bases from J, the junction kept 8 bases outside the gene matches. The CDR3, as DNA: TGTGCCTGGAGTACCATGGCGGGGGTCCAGTTCTTC. Amino acid sequence: CAWSTMAGVQFF.

V is TRBV4-1 and J is TRBJ1-2; 8 positions match TRBD1. The germline V gene has CDR1 MGHRA and CDR2 YSYEKL. The length of the CDR3 is 17 residues. J gave up 4 bases and V 3 bases, and 13 bases lay outside the gene matches. The CDR3 sequence: CASSQPLGLDRVYGYTF. The CDR3 DNA is TGCGCCAGCAGCCAGCCCTTGGGGTTGGACAGGGTCTATGGCTACACCTTC.

This clone has just one count. The chain couples TRBV11-2 to TRBJ1-1, with 7 bases that match TRBD1. Germline V gene lookup returns CDR1 SGHAT and CDR2 FQNNGV. The CDR3 has 14 residues. Germline trimming cut 4 bases from V and 7 bases from J; bases unmatched to any gene: 9. CDR3 nucleotides: TGTGCCAGCAGCTCCACGACAGGGCGGGTTGAAGCTTTCTTT. This sequence encodes CASSSTTGRVEAFF.

This clone was found once. The J gene is TRBJ2-2, the V gene TRBV9, with 8 bases lining up with TRBD1. CDR3 length: 15 residues. Trimming took 0 bases from V and 7 from J; bases not matched to a gene: 5. Per the germline V gene, CDR1 is SGDLS and CDR2 is YYNGEE. CDR3 nucleotide sequence: TGTGCCAGCAGCGTAGAGGCAGGGGGCGGCGGGGAGCTGTTTTTT. Amino acid sequence: CASSVEAGGGGELFF.

The chain combines TRBV9 with TRBJ2-5; 7 positions match TRBD2. The CDR3 has 14 residues. The trim removed 2 bases at V and 2 bases at J, leaving 3 bases unmatched. In germline, CDR1 is SGDLS, CDR2 YYNGEE. This chain's CDR3 is CASSVSGGQETQYF. The CDR3 DNA follows: TGTGCCAGCAGCGTCTCCGGGGGGCAAGAGACCCAGTACTTC. Using reference TRBV9 and TRBJ2-5 for the parts outside the CDR3, the full variable domain is DSGVTQTPKHLITATGQRVTLRCSPRSGDLSVYWYQQSLDQGLQFLIQYYNGEERAKGNILERFSAQQFPDLHSELNLSSLELGDSALYFCASSVSGGQETQYFGPGTRLLVL.

CDR3 coding DNA: TGTGCCAGCAGCGTAGAAGCGGGAGGTCGAGATACGCAGTATTTT. Amino acids: CASSVEAGGRDTQYF. The chain uses TRBV9 and TRBJ2-3, with 9 bases identical to TRBD2. From germline, CDR1 is SGDLS and CDR2 YYNGEE. J was trimmed by 5 bases and V by 0 bases; bases with no gene match: 4. The CDR3 consists of 15 residues.

The chain combines TRBV7-2 with TRBJ1-1; D gene ambiguous. Germline CDR1 SGHTA, CDR2 FQGNSA. Trimming took 4 bases from V and 6 from J, leaving 9 bases between them. The length of the CDR3 is 12 residues. The CDR3 protein is CASSSYGAEAFF. CDR3 nucleotides: TGTGCCAGCAGCTCCTATGGGGCTGAAGCTTTCTTT.

The V gene is TRBV5-8, the J gene TRBJ1-2, with TRBD1 matching over 10 bases. The V and J ends lost 2 bases and 5 bases, in that order; junction bases with no gene match: 15. The CDR3 consists of 18 residues. Germline assignment: CDR1 SGHTS and CDR2 YDEGEE. In DNA, the CDR3 is TGTGCCAGCAGCTTACGTTCTCCCGGGACAGGGGCCCTTTATGGCTACACCTTC. Encoded protein: CASSLRSPGTGALYGYTF.

The chain carries TRBV6-1 and TRBJ1-2; the match to TRBD1 covers 9 bases. The germline V gene has CDR1 MNHNS and CDR2 SASEGT. J gave up 8 bases and V 0 bases, and 13 bases lay outside the gene matches. The CDR3 extends over 17 amino acids. The CDR3 nucleotides are TGTGCCAGCAGTGAAGCGGGTTTCGGACAGGGGCGGCGCGGCTACACCTTC. It codes for CASSEAGFGQGRRGYTF.

The chain links TRBV7-3 to TRBJ2-1; D possibly corresponds to TRBD1 (6 bases). V was pared by 0 bases and J by 9 bases, with 12 bases between. Germline assignment: CDR1 SGHTA and CDR2 FQGTGA. The CDR3 loop spans 14 amino acids. The CDR3 here is CASSLTFRGTEQFF. CDR3 DNA sequence: TGTGCCAGCAGCTTAACGTTTAGGGGGACTGAGCAGTTCTTC.

The chain recombines TRBV2 with TRBJ2-1; 10 bases match TRBD2. Germline lookup yields CDR1 SNHLY and CDR2 FYNNEI. V dropped 7 bases and J dropped 7; count of bases not matched to a gene: 1. The CDR3 contains 12 residues. This CDR3 is CASKREGNEQFF. Written as DNA, the CDR3 is TGTGCCAGCAAGCGGGAGGGGAATGAGCAGTTCTTC.

The chain couples TRBV18 to TRBJ1-1; no clear D gene. V shed 2 bases and J shed 4 bases, with 8 bases lying between them. The CDR3 is 13 residues long. Per the germline V gene, CDR1 is KGHSH and CDR2 is LQKENI. The CDR3 nucleotides are TGTGCCAGCTCACCAATCGGTGCCACTGAAGCTTTCTTT. Translation gives CASSPIGATEAFF.

The chain carries TRBV10-1 and TRBJ2-1; 12 positions match TRBD2. The CDR3 runs to 14 residues. Germline values: CDR1 WNHNN, CDR2 SYGVQD (reference sequence). J lost 6 bases, V lost 5 bases, and 2 bases had no gene match. The CDR3 protein is CASSPSGRANEQFF. The CDR3 nucleotides read TGCGCCAGCAGTCCTAGCGGGAGGGCCAATGAGCAGTTCTTC.

The J gene is TRBJ2-7, the V gene TRBV5-1; 7 bases line up with TRBD2. Looked up from germline, CDR1 is SGHRS and CDR2 is YFSETQ. V lost 5 bases and J lost 4; bases outside the gene matches: 15. CDR3 length equals 16 residues. CDR3 sequence reads: CASSLEGGGSFYEQYF. The CDR3, as DNA: TGCGCCAGCAGTCTGGAGGGCGGCGGGAGCTTTTACGAGCAGTACTTC.

V usage is TRBV11-2 and J usage is TRBJ2-5; D might be TRBD1 (6 bases). The CDR3 covers 14 residues. V was trimmed by 5 bases and J by 5 bases, leaving 15 bases between them. Germline V gene lookup returns CDR1 SGHAT and CDR2 FQNNGV. This CDR3 is CASSAQTGLETQYF. As DNA, the CDR3 is TGTGCCAGCAGCGCCCAGACAGGCTTGGAGACCCAGTACTTC.